This TCR beta chain was sequenced in a study of regulatory T cells in long-lasting Graves disease. This clonotype appeared many times. Time point described: newly diagnosed GD, antithyroid drugs for less than 3 months. PBMCs were the source of the RNA used for TCR sequencing. EDTA tubes collected nine milliliters of peripheral blood. V was pared by 5 bases and J by 5 bases, with 16 bases of the junction left unmatched. The CDR3 is made up of 17 amino acids. Germline assignment: CDR1 SSHAT and CDR2 FNYEAQ (reference sequence). Arm-PCR with iRepertoire HTBI primers amplified the CDR3 regions for these TCR beta libraries. One entry per CDR3 protein, called by TCRdb with MiXCR from the multiplex PCR reads. The sample contains 250,000 or so distinct CDR3 sequences, around 20% of which appear only once.

This TCR was sampled from a female donor with Graves disease. The sample here was peripheral blood mononuclear cells (PBMCs), taken at new diagnosis, from a patient treated with antithyroid drugs. The rearrangement joins TRBV7-7 to TRBJ2-5, with TRBD2 matching over 8 bases. Here the CDR3 DNA reads TGTGCCAGCAGCCGCGGTACAACAACCGGCGGGGGGGAGACCCAGTACTTC. It specifies CASSRGTTTGGGETQYF.